These 2 T cell receptor beta chains share one sample of origin, sequenced in a study of T cell responses to AZD1222 COVID-19 vaccine. TCRdb's copy holds only in-frame clones and misses some; the assay was immunoSEQ multiplex PCR. The table lists 150,000 to 200,000 clones, more than 80% of them singletons. The specimen was peripheral blood, collected 28 days after the second dose of the MenACWY control vaccine. Source of these receptors: an adult who received the MenACWY meningococcal vaccine as a control.

J is TRBJ1-2 and V is TRBV19; no firm D call. This CDR3 is 15 amino acids long. Germline loops: CDR1 LNHDA, CDR2 SQIVND (reference sequence). V was shortened by 4 bases and J by 2 bases, with 14 bases between the two germline ends. DNA for the CDR3: TGTGCCAGTAGTACCCCACCGATAAAAAACTATGGCTACACCTTC. Encoded protein: CASSTPPIKNYGYTF.

The chain joins TRBV7-9 to TRBJ1-1; no reliable D call. The V end lost 1 base, the J end lost 1 base, and 4 bases lay between the germline ends. CDR1 and CDR2 from the germline V gene are SEHNR and FQNEAQ (reference sequence). The CDR3 runs 13 residues. The CDR3 protein is CASSLGENTEAFF. CDR3 DNA sequence: TGTGCCAGCAGCTTAGGGGAGAACACTGAAGCTTTCTTT.